The present T cell receptor beta chain was sequenced within a study of cytomegalovirus exposure and HLA in healthy donors. This clone has just one count. The PCR employed 60 Vbeta primers together with 13 Jbeta primers. Generated by immunoSEQ multiplex PCR, the TCRdb table keeps only in-frame clones and is missing some. The repertoire holds roughly 180,000 clones, approximately 84% seen once, with under 1.1% in the top ten. Material for sequencing was PBMCs. The receptor's source is a man aged 30-40 years in good health and CMV-seronegative.

CDR3 loop: CASSKRGGQRVYEQYF. DNA for the CDR3: TGTGCCAGTAGCAAACGGGGTGGACAGAGAGTATACGAGCAGTACTTC. The chain has TRBV19 and TRBJ2-7; possibly TRBD1 for D (6 bases). CDR1 and CDR2 from the germline V gene are LNHDA and SQIVND (reference sequence). The CDR3 sequence is 16 residues long. The V end was cut by 6 bases, the J end by 4 bases, with 22 bases between.